This entry lists 18 T cell receptor beta chains sequenced from one sample in a study of PD-L1 blockade in urothelial cancer. Specified time point: pretreatment peripheral blood. Produced via immunoSEQ multiplex PCR; TCRdb's table is partial and in-frame only. Among around 100,000 clones, around 90% were seen once, and the ten largest hold approximately 2%. The sequenced sample was PBMCs, obtained around atezolizumab (anti-PD-L1) treatment. The receptors stem from a man between 60 and 75 years old with urothelial cancer.

The V gene is TRBV29-1, the J gene TRBJ2-7, with a weak D call TRBD1 (5 bases). V was trimmed by 4 bases and J by 2 bases, leaving 9 bases between them. CDR1 and CDR2 from the germline V gene are SQVTM and ANQGSEA. This CDR3 region has 12 residues. CDR3 region: CSVGGSPYEQYF. The CDR3 nucleotides are TGCAGCGTTGGGGGCAGCCCCTACGAGCAGTACTTC.

This chain links TRBV9 with TRBJ1-1; the D is unclear. The CDR3 totals 14 residues. Per the germline V gene, CDR1 is SGDLS and CDR2 is YYNGEE. V was trimmed by 3 bases and J by 1 base, leaving 10 bases between them. Here the CDR3 reads CASSALAENTEAFF. The DNA of the CDR3 is TGTGCCAGCAGCGCCTTGGCTGAGAACACTGAAGCTTTCTTT.

The chain is built from TRBV2 and TRBJ1-5; D uncertain. This CDR3 has 15 amino acids. Trimming stripped 3 bases from V and 0 bases from J, with 9 bases between. From germline, CDR1 is SNHLY and CDR2 FYNNEI. In nucleotides, the CDR3 is TGTGCCAGCAGTGAGTCCAGATATAGCAATCAGCCCCAGCATTTT. Amino acid sequence: CASSESRYSNQPQHF.

The gene calls are TRBV15 and TRBJ2-2; unclear D gene. Trimming removed 1 base from V and 11 bases from J, with 8 bases in between. CDR3 length equals 12 residues. Germline-derived CDR1 and CDR2 are LNHNV and YYDKDF (reference sequence). The CDR3, as DNA: TGTGCCACCAGCAGAGTCGAGCCAGAGCTGTTTTTT. It encodes CATSRVEPELFF.

The chain links TRBV28 to TRBJ2-3, with D possibly being TRBD1 (6 bases). Germline-derived CDR1 and CDR2 are MDHEN and SYDVKM. This CDR3 has 14 residues. The ends were cut back, 1 base at V and 1 base at J, with 6 bases in the middle. The DNA of the CDR3 is TGTGCCAGCAGTTTATCAGGGGGCACAGATACGCAGTATTTT. Amino acids: CASSLSGGTDTQYF.

The V gene is TRBV19, the J gene TRBJ1-1; 10 bases fit TRBD1. V lost 2 bases, J lost 5 bases, and 8 bases stayed unmatched. Looked up from germline, CDR1 is LNHDA and CDR2 is SQIVND (reference sequence). This CDR3 spans 16 amino acids. The CDR3 region is CASSIRGQGKRTEAFF. Here the CDR3 DNA reads TGTGCCAGTAGTATAAGGGGACAGGGGAAGAGAACTGAAGCTTTCTTT.

The rearrangement joins TRBV5-1 to TRBJ2-5; 7 bases line up with TRBD2. CDR3 size: 18 residues. Per the germline V gene, CDR1 is SGHRS and CDR2 is YFSETQ. Germline trimming cut 3 bases from V and 4 bases from J; bases unmatched to any gene: 18. The CDR3 nucleotides are TGCGCCAGCAGCTCGGAGGCTCTAGCGGCTCTCCGGGGAGAGACCCAGTACTTC. Translation gives CASSSEALAALRGETQYF. Filled out from reference TRBV5-1 and TRBJ2-5, the complete variable domain reads KAGVTQTPRYLIKTRGQQVTLSCSPISGHRSVSWYQQTPGQGLQFLFEYFSETQRNKGNFPGRFSGRQFSNSRSEMNVSTLELGDSALYLCASSSEALAALRGETQYFGPGTRLLVL.

V usage is TRBV28 and J usage is TRBJ1-6; TRBD1 aligns across 11 bases. The germline CDR1 and CDR2 sequences are MDHEN and SYDVKM. V lost 6 bases and J lost 4; bases outside the gene matches: 5. This CDR3 contains 16 residues. CDR3 sequence (DNA): TGTGCCAGCAGACCCGGACAGGGGGCTTATAATTCACCCCTCCACTTT. Translated: CASRPGQGAYNSPLHF.

This chain links TRBV19 with TRBJ2-5; possible D gene TRBD1, 6 bases. Germline V gene lookup returns CDR1 LNHDA and CDR2 SQIVND (reference sequence). The CDR3 is made up of 13 amino acids. Trimming shortened V by 8 bases and J by 0 bases, and 10 bases separated the two germline ends. The CDR3 region has the DNA TGTGCCAGTTCAAAGGGGGACCAAGAGACCCAGTACTTC. This sequence encodes CASSKGDQETQYF.

The genes are TRBV4-2 and TRBJ2-7, with 8 nucleotides matching TRBD1. J was trimmed by 3 bases and V by 1 base; bases with no gene match: 2. This CDR3 has 14 residues. Germline values: CDR1 LGHNA, CDR2 YNFKEQ. The CDR3 nucleotides read TGTGCCAGCAGCCAAGGAGACAGGGGCTACGAGCAGTACTTC. This sequence encodes CASSQGDRGYEQYF.

The chain has TRBV4-1 and TRBJ1-5; a possible D gene is TRBD1 (5 bases). V gave up 0 bases and J gave up 10 bases, with 16 bases separating them. CDR1 is MGHRA and CDR2 is YSYEKL in the germline V gene. The length of the CDR3 is 15 residues. CDR3 DNA: TGCGCCAGCAGCCAAGATTTGCAATCCTGGGGCCCCCAGCATTTT. This codes for CASSQDLQSWGPQHF.

The CDR3 loop is CASSLMAGPYEQYF. CDR3 coding DNA: TGTGCCAGCAGCTTAATGGCAGGGCCCTACGAGCAGTACTTC. The J gene is TRBJ2-7, the V gene TRBV11-3; D perhaps matches TRBD1 (5 bases). V was cut by 2 bases and J by 2 bases, with 10 bases left in between. Germline V gene sequence: CDR1 SGHNT, CDR2 YENEEA. This CDR3 region has 14 residues.

The rearrangement links TRBV6-6 to TRBJ2-5; D is possibly TRBD1 (6 bases). The germline CDR1 and CDR2 sequences are MNHNY and SVGAGI (reference sequence). CDR3 size: 13 residues. V was cut by 6 bases and J by 5 bases, with 13 bases left in between. The CDR3 is CASRMPGEETQYF. CDR3 DNA sequence: TGTGCCAGCAGGATGCCAGGGGAGGAGACCCAGTACTTC.

The V gene is TRBV4-1, the J gene TRBJ2-1; D call uncertain. Per the germline V gene, CDR1 is MGHRA and CDR2 is YSYEKL. V lost 0 bases and J 2 bases, leaving 20 bases between the germline ends. This CDR3 region has 19 residues. CDR3 in DNA: TGCGCCAGCAGCCAAGATGGGCCCAGGTGGGCAGGCGCCTACAATGAGCAGTTCTTC. It specifies CASSQDGPRWAGAYNEQFF.

This chain links TRBV27 with TRBJ2-1, with 11 bases identical to TRBD2. This CDR3 has 15 residues. CDR1 and CDR2 from the germline V gene are MNHEY and SMNVEV (reference sequence). V shed 10 bases, J shed 2 bases, and the junction held 7 bases outside the gene matches. The CDR3 DNA follows: TGTGCCACCGCTATAGCGGGAGGGCCCTACAATGAGCAGTTCTTC. Protein sequence: CATAIAGGPYNEQFF.

This clone came up a few times. The CDR3 protein is CSVTGGSEKLFF. The DNA for the CDR3 is TGCAGCGTGACAGGGGGCAGTGAAAAACTGTTTTTT. V is TRBV29-1 and J is TRBJ1-4, with 10 bases aligning to TRBD1. From germline, CDR1 is SQVTM and CDR2 ANQGSEA. V lost 6 bases and J lost 7; bases outside the gene matches: 2. The CDR3 runs 12 residues.

The CDR3: CASRGTGLYEQYF. CDR3 DNA: TGTGCCAGCCGAGGGACCGGACTATACGAGCAGTACTTC. The J gene is TRBJ2-7, the V gene TRBV6-1; perhaps TRBD2 as D (6 bases). Trimming shortened V by 8 bases and J by 4 bases, and 15 bases separated the two germline ends. CDR1 MNHNS and CDR2 SASEGT come from the germline V gene. The CDR3 contains 13 residues.

The V gene is TRBV5-1, the J gene TRBJ2-1; 15 bases agree with TRBD2. The CDR3 consists of 16 residues. V shed 5 bases and J 5 bases; nucleotides not matched to a gene: 5. Looked up from germline, CDR1 is SGHRS and CDR2 is YFSETQ. CDR3 coding DNA: TGCGCCAGCAGAGGACTAGCGGGAGGGCCGGACAATGAGCAGTTCTTC. This codes for CASRGLAGGPDNEQFF.